The sequence of this T cell receptor beta chain was determined in a study of T cells in Graves' hyperthyroidism and ophthalmopathy. Amplification of TCR beta CDR3 regions was performed using RNA transcripts as template. The HTBI primer set drove a first-round RT-PCR of the TCR CDR3. Each CDR3 protein gets one entry after TCRdb re-called the multiplex PCR reads with MiXCR. The data hold roughly 300,000 distinct CDR3 sequences, with approximately 22% observed a single time. Regarding the study as a whole: Clonotypes that were expanded in thyroid above 0.001 mostly appeared in blood too.

This clonotype has only a few counts. As yet, its antigen is unknown. The CDR3 is 16 residues long. Germline V gives CDR1 LGHDT, CDR2 YNNKEL (reference sequence). The germline V and J ends were trimmed by 0 bases and 0 bases, with 9 bases remaining between them. Sample: blood. The rearrangement links TRBV3-1 to TRBJ2-4; D is uncertain. The TCR comes from a woman aged 45-65 years with Graves' hyperthyroidism. CDR3 amino acids: CASSQDRLLAKNIQYF. The CDR3 nucleotides are TGTGCCAGCAGCCAAGATCGGCTGCTAGCCAAAAACATTCAGTACTTC.